This T cell receptor beta chain appears in the sequencing data of a study of shared clonotypes between healthy human individuals. Trimming at V came to 5 bases and at J to 3 bases, leaving 9 bases not matched to a gene. CDR3 length equals 15 residues. The germline CDR1 and CDR2 sequences are SSHAT and FNYEAQ (reference sequence). The method was immunoSEQ multiplex PCR; TCRdb's version includes in-frame clones alone and lacks a portion of them. Here the sample spans over a million clones, about four fifths being singletons. This clone has only one observation. This chain joins TRBV7-7 and TRBJ1-2; 7 nucleotides agree with TRBD1. Sequencing was done on a sample of memory CD4+ T cells from PBMCs. Noted subset: CD45RA-negative fraction. The sequence was collected from a man aged 18-30 years in good health. Some clones in this sample may be carry-over from other donors' samples. CDR3 region: CASSPPGGRDYGYTF. CDR3 nucleotides: TGTGCCAGCAGCCCCCCAGGGGGGAGAGACTATGGCTACACCTTC.